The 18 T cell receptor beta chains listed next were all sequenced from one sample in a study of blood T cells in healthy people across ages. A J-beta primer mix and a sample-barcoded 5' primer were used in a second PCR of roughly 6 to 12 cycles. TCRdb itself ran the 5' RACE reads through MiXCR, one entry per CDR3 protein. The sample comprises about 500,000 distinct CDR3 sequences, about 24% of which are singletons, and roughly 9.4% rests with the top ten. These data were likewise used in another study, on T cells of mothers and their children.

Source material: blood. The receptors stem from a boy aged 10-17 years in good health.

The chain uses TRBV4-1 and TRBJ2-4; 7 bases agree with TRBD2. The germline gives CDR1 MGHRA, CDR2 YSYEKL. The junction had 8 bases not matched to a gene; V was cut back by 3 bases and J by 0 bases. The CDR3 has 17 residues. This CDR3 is CASSQRGRALAKNIQYF. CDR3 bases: TGCGCCAGCAGCCAGAGAGGGAGGGCCCTAGCCAAAAACATTCAGTACTTC.

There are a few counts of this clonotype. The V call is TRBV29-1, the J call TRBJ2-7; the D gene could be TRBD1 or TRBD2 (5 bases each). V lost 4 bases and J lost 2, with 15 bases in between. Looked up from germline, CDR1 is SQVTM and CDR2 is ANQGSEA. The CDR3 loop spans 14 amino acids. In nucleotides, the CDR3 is TGCAGCGTTGCCTTCGGGGCAGGCCCCTACGAGCAGTACTTC. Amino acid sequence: CSVAFGAGPYEQYF.

The CDR3 loop reads CASSHNAGTGEQYF. The CDR3 DNA sequence: TGTGCCAGCAGTCACAACGCCGGGACGGGCGAGCAGTACTTC. The chain combines TRBV28 with TRBJ2-5; D is tentatively TRBD1 or TRBD2 (5 bases each). The J call could be wrong; TRBJ2-7 is a better fit for the DNA end. Germline CDR1 and CDR2: MDHEN and SYDVKM. The CDR3 covers 14 residues.

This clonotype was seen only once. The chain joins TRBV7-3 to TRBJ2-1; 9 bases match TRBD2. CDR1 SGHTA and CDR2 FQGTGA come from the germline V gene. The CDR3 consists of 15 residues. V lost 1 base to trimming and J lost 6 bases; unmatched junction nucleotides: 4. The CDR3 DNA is TGTGCCAGCAGCTTAAGCGGGGGGGCTGTCAATGAGCAGTTCTTC. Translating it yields CASSLSGGAVNEQFF. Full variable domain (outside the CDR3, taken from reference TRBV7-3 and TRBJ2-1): GAGVSQTPSNKVTEKGKYVELRCDPISGHTALYWYRQSLGQGPEFLIYFQGTGAADDSGLPNDRFFAVRPEGSVSTLKIQRTERGDSAVYLCASSLSGGAVNEQFFGPGTRLTVL.

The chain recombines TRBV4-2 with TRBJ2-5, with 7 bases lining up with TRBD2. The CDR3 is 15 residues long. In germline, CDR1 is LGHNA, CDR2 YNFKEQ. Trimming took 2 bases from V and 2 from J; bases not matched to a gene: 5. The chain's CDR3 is CASSQFGGEQETQYF. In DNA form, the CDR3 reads TGTGCCAGCAGCCAATTTGGGGGGGAGCAAGAGACCCAGTACTTC.

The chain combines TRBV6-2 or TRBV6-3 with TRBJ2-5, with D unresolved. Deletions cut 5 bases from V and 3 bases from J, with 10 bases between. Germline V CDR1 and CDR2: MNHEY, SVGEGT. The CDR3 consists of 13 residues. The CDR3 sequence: CASSRWEEETQYF. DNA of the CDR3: TGTGCCAGCAGTCGCTGGGAAGAAGAGACCCAGTACTTC.

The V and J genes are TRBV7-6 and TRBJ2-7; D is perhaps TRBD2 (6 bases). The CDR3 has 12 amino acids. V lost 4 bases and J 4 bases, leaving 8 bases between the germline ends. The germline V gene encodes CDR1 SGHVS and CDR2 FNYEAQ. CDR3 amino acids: CASSSEGYEQYF. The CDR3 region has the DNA TGTGCCAGCAGCTCGGAGGGGTACGAGCAGTACTTC.

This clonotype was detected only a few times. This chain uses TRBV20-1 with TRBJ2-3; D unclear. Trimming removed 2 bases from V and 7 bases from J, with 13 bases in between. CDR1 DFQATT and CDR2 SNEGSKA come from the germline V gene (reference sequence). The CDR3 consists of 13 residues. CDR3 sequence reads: CSARNSGYYTQYF. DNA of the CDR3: TGCAGTGCTAGAAATTCCGGATACTATACGCAGTATTTT.

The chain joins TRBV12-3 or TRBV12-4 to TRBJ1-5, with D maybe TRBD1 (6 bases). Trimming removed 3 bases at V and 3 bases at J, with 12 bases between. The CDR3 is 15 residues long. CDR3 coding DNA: TGTGCCAGCAGTTTGGATGGACAGCACAATCAGCCCCAGCATTTT. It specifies CASSLDGQHNQPQHF.

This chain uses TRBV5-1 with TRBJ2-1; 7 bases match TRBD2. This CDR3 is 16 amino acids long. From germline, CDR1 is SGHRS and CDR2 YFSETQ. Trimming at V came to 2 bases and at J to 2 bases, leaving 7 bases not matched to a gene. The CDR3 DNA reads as TGCGCCAGCAGCTTTGGGAGGGAGTACGCCTACAATGAGCAGTTCTTC. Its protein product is CASSFGREYAYNEQFF.

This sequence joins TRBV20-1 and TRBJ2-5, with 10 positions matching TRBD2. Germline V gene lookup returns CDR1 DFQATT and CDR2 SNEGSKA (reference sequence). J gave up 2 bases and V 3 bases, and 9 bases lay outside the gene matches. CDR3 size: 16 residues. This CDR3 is CSASGDSGGKQETQYF. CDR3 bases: TGCAGTGCTAGCGGGGATAGCGGGGGGAAACAAGAGACCCAGTACTTC.

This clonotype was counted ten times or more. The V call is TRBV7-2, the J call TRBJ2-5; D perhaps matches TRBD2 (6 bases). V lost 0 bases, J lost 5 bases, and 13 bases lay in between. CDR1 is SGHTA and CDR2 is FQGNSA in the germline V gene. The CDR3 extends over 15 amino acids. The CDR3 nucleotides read TGTGCCAGCAGCTTAGCGCCTGGGGCGGGGGAGACCCAGTACTTC. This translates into CASSLAPGAGETQYF.

CDR3 bases: TGTGCCAGCAGTTACTCCGTGCGGAATGAGCAGTTCTTC. This translates into CASSYSVRNEQFF. The genes are TRBV6-5 and TRBJ2-1; D is undetermined. V was cut by 0 bases and J by 7 bases, with 7 bases left in between. The germline V gene has CDR1 MNHEY and CDR2 SVGAGI. There are 13 residues in the CDR3.

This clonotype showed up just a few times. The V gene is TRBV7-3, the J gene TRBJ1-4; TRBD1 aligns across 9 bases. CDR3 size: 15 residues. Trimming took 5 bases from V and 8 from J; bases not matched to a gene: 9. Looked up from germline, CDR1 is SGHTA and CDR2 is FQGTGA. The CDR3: CASSPYRGRREKLFF. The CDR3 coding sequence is TGTGCCAGCAGCCCTTACAGGGGGCGGCGGGAAAAACTGTTTTTT.

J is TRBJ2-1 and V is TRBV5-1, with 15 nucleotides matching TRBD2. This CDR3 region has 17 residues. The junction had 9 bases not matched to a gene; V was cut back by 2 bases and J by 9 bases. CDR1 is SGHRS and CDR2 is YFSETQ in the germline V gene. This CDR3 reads CASSLRTSGGAGGEQFF. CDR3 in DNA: TGCGCCAGCAGCTTAAGGACTAGCGGGGGGGCCGGGGGTGAGCAGTTCTTC.

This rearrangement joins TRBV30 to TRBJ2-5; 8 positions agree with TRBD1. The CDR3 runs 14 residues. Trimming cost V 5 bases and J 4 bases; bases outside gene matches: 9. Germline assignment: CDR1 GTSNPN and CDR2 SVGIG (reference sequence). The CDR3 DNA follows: TGTGCCTGGGCAGGGGGCCTGGAGGGAGAGACCCAGTACTTC. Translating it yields CAWAGGLEGETQYF.

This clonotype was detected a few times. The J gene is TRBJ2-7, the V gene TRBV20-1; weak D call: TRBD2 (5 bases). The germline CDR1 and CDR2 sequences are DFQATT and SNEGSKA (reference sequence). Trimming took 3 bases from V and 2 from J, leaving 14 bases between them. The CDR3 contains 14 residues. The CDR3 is CSASGAGDPYEQYF. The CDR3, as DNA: TGCAGTGCTAGTGGTGCGGGCGACCCCTACGAGCAGTACTTC.

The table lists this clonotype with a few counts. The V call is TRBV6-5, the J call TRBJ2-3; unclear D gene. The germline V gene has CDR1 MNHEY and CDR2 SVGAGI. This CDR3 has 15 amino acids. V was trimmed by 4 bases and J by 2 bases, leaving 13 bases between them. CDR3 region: CASSSDFGLTDTQYF. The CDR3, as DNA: TGTGCCAGCAGTTCCGATTTTGGGCTCACAGATACGCAGTATTTT.